Presented here are 18 T cell receptor beta chains from one specimen sequenced in a study of CD8 T cells in ankylosing spondylitis. TCRdb re-called the 5' RACE reads with MiXCR, one entry per CDR3 protein. This sample has 250,000 to 300,000 distinct CDR3 sequences, with 15% to 20% found just once. The specimen sequenced was blood, either unsorted or a sorted T cell fraction (not recorded which). The receptors originated from a male donor with ankylosing spondylitis or in good health (not recorded which).

This clonotype was detected ten times or more. The chain recombines TRBV5-1 with TRBJ2-3, with a weak D call TRBD2 (6 bases). CDR1 and CDR2 from the germline V gene are SGHRS and YFSETQ. V was clipped by 7 bases and J by 2 bases, with 11 bases between them. The CDR3 has 13 amino acids. The CDR3, as DNA: TGCGCCAGCGTCGGGAGCCTCACAGATACGCAGTATTTT. Its protein product is CASVGSLTDTQYF.

In its sample, this clonotype was seen a few times. The gene calls are TRBV20-1 and TRBJ1-1; maybe TRBD1 (6 bases). This CDR3 comprises 13 residues. The germline gives CDR1 DFQATT, CDR2 SNEGSKA (reference sequence). Trimming cost V 6 bases and J 6 bases, with 17 bases left between them. CDR3 protein: CSAEGGEYPEAFF. CDR3 coding DNA: TGCAGTGCGGAAGGGGGAGAATATCCTGAAGCTTTCTTT.

V is TRBV5-1 and J is TRBJ2-2, with a tentative D call TRBD1 (6 bases). V was pared by 1 base and J by 3 bases, with 10 bases between. The length of the CDR3 is 15 residues. Germline CDR1 reads SGHRS; CDR2 reads YFSETQ. Here the CDR3 reads CASSLRQDDTGELFF. DNA for the CDR3: TGCGCCAGCAGCTTGAGACAGGACGACACCGGGGAGCTGTTTTTT.

This clonotype has just a few counts. The chain joins TRBV5-1 to TRBJ1-4; 7 nucleotides agree with TRBD1. The V segment lost 2 bases and the J segment 8 bases; nucleotides outside the gene matches: 3. Germline loops: CDR1 SGHRS, CDR2 YFSETQ. CDR3 length: 13 residues. CDR3 sequence reads: CASSLQGREKLFF. CDR3 sequence (DNA): TGCGCCAGCAGCTTACAGGGGCGCGAAAAACTGTTTTTT.

The chain has TRBV3-1 and TRBJ2-5; the D is unclear. Per the germline V gene, CDR1 is LGHDT and CDR2 is YNNKEL (reference sequence). Trimming cost V 1 base and J 4 bases, with 13 bases left between them. The CDR3 loop spans 15 amino acids. The DNA for the CDR3 is TGTGCCAGCAGCCAAGTTCGACTTCCGAGAGAGACCCAGTACTTC. Translated: CASSQVRLPRETQYF.

The chain joins TRBV12-3 or TRBV12-4 to TRBJ2-5; 7 bases fit TRBD1. Germline trimming cut 3 bases from V and 6 bases from J; bases unmatched to any gene: 4. This CDR3 contains 13 residues. This CDR3 reads CASSLRGPKTQYF. The CDR3 DNA is TGTGCCAGCAGTTTGAGGGGGCCAAAGACCCAGTACTTC.

This clonotype was recorded a few times. The chain carries TRBV20-1 and TRBJ2-1, with 11 bases that match TRBD2. The CDR3 length is 13 residues. V shed 8 bases, J shed 6 bases, and the junction held 6 bases outside the gene matches. The germline V gene has CDR1 DFQATT and CDR2 SNEGSKA (reference sequence). The CDR3 DNA is TGCAGTCTCCGACTAGCGGGGACCAATGAGCAGTTCTTC. It specifies CSLRLAGTNEQFF.

The chain carries TRBV6-1 and TRBJ2-1, with TRBD2 matching over 12 bases. Per the germline V gene, CDR1 is MNHNS and CDR2 is SASEGT. The CDR3 runs 18 residues. V gave up 5 bases and J gave up 0 bases; unmatched junction bases: 8. CDR3 amino acids: CASSRRTSGVSSYNEQFF. The CDR3 DNA follows: TGTGCCAGCAGTCGCCGGACTAGCGGGGTTAGCTCCTACAATGAGCAGTTCTTC.

This sequence joins TRBV10-3 and TRBJ2-3; TRBD1 matches at 7 bases. With 7 bases clipped from V and 2 bases from J, the junction kept 3 bases outside the gene matches. This CDR3 is 13 amino acids long. Germline V lookup: CDR1 ENHRY, CDR2 SYGVKD. In DNA form, the CDR3 reads TGTGCCATCAACGGACAGGCCACAGATACGCAGTATTTT. It encodes CAINGQATDTQYF.

This clonotype has more than one count but fewer than ten. This rearrangement joins TRBV5-5 to TRBJ2-2; D is unclear. This CDR3 spans 15 amino acids. The germline V gene encodes CDR1 SGHKS and CDR2 YYEKEE (reference sequence). The germline V and J ends were trimmed by 2 bases and 2 bases, with 10 bases remaining between them. Here the CDR3 reads CASSFARLNTGELFF. The CDR3 DNA reads as TGTGCCAGCAGCTTCGCTAGGCTAAACACCGGGGAGCTGTTTTTT.

The rearrangement uses TRBV5-6 and TRBJ2-5, with a possible D match to TRBD2 (6 bases). This CDR3 is 15 amino acids long. Germline assignment: CDR1 SGHDT and CDR2 YYEEEE. V lost 4 bases and J 5 bases, leaving 18 bases between the germline ends. The CDR3 spells CASSPSRGTWETQYF. DNA for the CDR3: TGTGCCAGCAGCCCTAGCCGGGGGACCTGGGAGACCCAGTACTTC.

V and J are TRBV3-1 and TRBJ2-1, with TRBD1 as a possible D gene (5 bases). The V gene lost 0 bases and the J gene lost 0 bases, with 9 bases spanning the gap. The CDR3 loop spans 16 amino acids. Germline lookup yields CDR1 LGHDT and CDR2 YNNKEL (reference sequence). For the CDR3, the DNA is TGTGCCAGCAGCCAAGATGCCAGGGCCTCCTACAATGAGCAGTTCTTC. Its protein is CASSQDARASYNEQFF.

The V and J genes are TRBV25-1 and TRBJ1-5; no clear D. CDR1 is MGHDK, CDR2 SYGVNS, per germline. This CDR3 has 13 amino acids. Trimming left V 3 bases short and J 3 bases short, with 6 bases between. The CDR3 bases are TGTGCCAGCAGTGACGGTCTCAATCAGCCCCAGCATTTT. It encodes CASSDGLNQPQHF.

V and J are TRBV7-3 and TRBJ1-1, with D perhaps matching TRBD1 (6 bases). This CDR3 contains 13 residues. CDR1 is SGHTA, CDR2 FQGTGA, per germline. The V end was cut by 1 base, the J end by 6 bases, with 9 bases between. The CDR3 sequence is CASSLNPGAEAFF. In DNA form, the CDR3 reads TGTGCCAGCAGCTTAAACCCAGGGGCTGAAGCTTTCTTT.

V gene TRBV5-6 combines with J gene TRBJ2-1; D is uncertain. Trimming removed 6 bases at V and 0 bases at J, with 10 bases between. The CDR3 loop spans 14 amino acids. CDR1 and CDR2 (germline): SGHDT, YYEEEE. DNA for the CDR3: TGTGCCAGCAATACTTGGAGCTCCTACAATGAGCAGTTCTTC. As protein: CASNTWSSYNEQFF.

This clonotype was observed a handful of times. V is TRBV20-1 and J is TRBJ1-1; unclear D gene. The CDR3 is 12 residues long. The V gene's germline CDR1 is DFQATT and CDR2 SNEGSKA (reference sequence). Trimming took off 4 bases at V and 0 bases at J, with 6 bases between the two ends. CDR3 residues: CSATRLNTEAFF. CDR3 nucleotides: TGCAGTGCTACCCGACTGAACACTGAAGCTTTCTTT.

A few counts support this clonotype. The J gene is TRBJ2-7, the V gene TRBV12-3 or TRBV12-4, with D tentatively TRBD2 (6 bases). The CDR3 totals 14 residues. V was cut by 5 bases and J by 0 bases, with 11 bases left in between. The CDR3 loop reads CASSPHGGSYEQYV. CDR3 nucleotides: TGTGCCAGCAGTCCCCACGGGGGCTCCTACGAGCAGTACGTC.

The J gene is TRBJ1-6, the V gene TRBV9; 7 positions match TRBD1. The CDR3 is 14 amino acids. The V segment lost 4 bases and the J segment 9 bases; nucleotides outside the gene matches: 7. CDR1 is SGDLS, CDR2 YYNGEE, per germline. In DNA, the CDR3 is TGTGCCAGCAGCTCTACAGGGGACGGTTCACCCCTCCACTTT. Amino acid sequence: CASSSTGDGSPLHF.